Below are 8 T cell receptor beta chains sequenced from a single sample in a study of T cells in women clearing cervical HPV infection. Sequencing was performed with immunoSEQ multiplex PCR; in TCRdb, only in-frame clones are kept and a portion is missing. Its clone listing holds around 20,000 clones. The sample consisted of blood buffy coat. The source is a woman between 18 and 75 years old with a cervical HPV16 infection that either progressed to CIN3+ or cleared (not recorded which).

Details on this clone: The sequenced fragment ends 3 residues before the CDR3 boundary, so the rest is inferred from the germline J gene. The chain employs TRBV2 and TRBJ1-6, with TRBD1 matching 7 bases. The CDR3 spans 13 residues. In germline, CDR1 is SNHLY, CDR2 FYNNEI. Trimming took 7 bases from V and 9 from J; bases not matched to a gene: 6. The CDR3 reads CASNPTGLSPLHF. The sequenced part of the CDR3 DNA is TGTGCCAGCAACCCGACAGGGCTTTCACCC.

In the case of this clone: The read stops 3 residues short of the end of the CDR3; the missing end is completed from the germline J gene. The chain joins TRBV2 to TRBJ2-3, with a weak D call TRBD2 (7 bases). Germline loops: CDR1 SNHLY, CDR2 FYNNEI. CDR3 length equals 12 residues. The sequenced CDR3 bases are TGTGCCAGCAGTGGGCGGGGGCAGACG. Translation: CASSGRGQT. In full, the CDR3 reads CASSGRGQTQYF.

The CDR3 region is CASSPSGATYNEQFF. CDR3 DNA (partial): TGTGCCAGCAGCCCGAGCGGGGCCACCTACAATGAG. The chain carries TRBV12-3 or TRBV12-4 and TRBJ2-1; TRBD2 matches 7 bases. With the read ending 3 residues before the CDR3 end, the germline J gene is used to fill in that end. The length of the CDR3 is 15 residues. The junction had 7 bases not matched to a gene; V was cut back by 6 bases and J by 2 bases.

With respect to this clone: The read comes to an end 3 residues before the CDR3 does, leaving the germline J gene to fill in the end. The chain couples TRBV7-6 to TRBJ2-2, with 11 bases matching TRBD1. Germline V gene lookup returns CDR1 SGHVS and CDR2 FNYEAQ. The CDR3 is 16 amino acids. The J segment lost 4 bases and the V segment lost 0 bases, leaving 1 base of the junction unmatched. The CDR3 spells CASSLAGTGGTGELFF. The sequenced part of the CDR3 DNA is TGTGCCAGCAGCTTAGCCGGGACAGGGGGCACCGGGGAG.

The CDR3: CASSASTDTQYF. The part of the CDR3 DNA that was read is TGTGCCAGCAGTGCTAGCACAGATACG. This chain joins TRBV6-1 and TRBJ2-3, with no clear D. The read ends 3 residues before the CDR3 terminus; that terminus is restored from the germline J gene. The CDR3 runs to 12 residues. V lost 4 bases, J lost 0 bases, and 2 bases lay in between. Germline assignment: CDR1 MNHNS and CDR2 SASEGT.

Turning to this clone: The read comes to an end 3 residues before the CDR3 does, leaving the germline J gene to fill in the end. The V gene is TRBV7-2, the J gene TRBJ1-1; a possible D gene is TRBD1 (6 bases). V lost 5 bases and J 6 bases, leaving 10 bases between the germline ends. The CDR3 runs to 12 residues. CDR1 and CDR2 (germline): SGHTA, FQGNSA. CDR3 DNA (partial): TGTGCCAGCAGCCCTCGGACAGCTGAA. Translation: CASSPRTAE. The full-length CDR3 reads as CASSPRTAEAFF.

Comments on this clone: Read coverage stops 3 residues before the CDR3 terminus; the germline J gene supplies the remainder. The rearrangement joins TRBV19 to TRBJ1-5, with D perhaps matching TRBD1 (6 bases). The CDR3 loop spans 14 amino acids. CDR1 and CDR2 from the germline V gene are LNHDA and SQIVND (reference sequence). V dropped 5 bases and J dropped 9 bases, with 17 bases sitting between them. CDR3 DNA, as far as it was read: TGTGCCAGTAGTTCAACAGACAGGTACGGGCCC. Protein: CASSSTDRYGP. The entire CDR3 protein reads CASSSTDRYGPQHF.

As regards this clone: The missing CDR3 end, 3 residues past where the read stops, is filled in from the germline J gene. This chain links TRBV7-3 with TRBJ2-2; TRBD2 aligns across 8 bases. The CDR3 totals 15 residues. CDR1 SGHTA and CDR2 FQGTGA come from the germline V gene. The covered CDR3 bases are TGTGCCAGCAGCTCCGGGACCGGGGGGGACTCACCG. Translating gives CASSSGTGGDSP. From start to end, the CDR3 is CASSSGTGGDSPLFF.